The 24 T cell receptor beta chains in this list originate from one sample, sequenced in a study of OX40 agonist ivuxolimab in advanced cancers. TCRdb's table, derived via immunoSEQ multiplex PCR, lists solely in-frame clones and lacks some. The data contain 75,000 to 100,000 clones, 90% of them singletons. Sequencing used CD4+ or CD8+ T cells sorted from blood, obtained in a trial of the OX40 agonist ivuxolimab. The origin of the receptors is an adult with an advanced solid tumor such as melanoma, head and neck, liver or kidney cancer.

V gene TRBV5-6 combines with J gene TRBJ2-7; 12 nucleotides align to TRBD2. The CDR3 consists of 15 residues. Germline loops: CDR1 SGHDT, CDR2 YYEEEE. V shed 0 bases, J shed 4 bases, and the junction held 2 bases outside the gene matches. DNA for the CDR3: TGTGCCAGCAGCTTGGGGACTAGCGGGGTTTACGAGCAGTACTTC. Encoded protein: CASSLGTSGVYEQYF. Complete variable domain (other parts from reference TRBV5-6 and TRBJ2-7): DAGVTQSPTHLIKTRGQQVTLRCSPKSGHDTVSWYQQALGQGPQFIFQYYEEEERQRGNFPDRFSGHQFPNYSSELNVNALLLGDSALYLCASSLGTSGVYEQYFGPGTRLTVT.

The chain recombines TRBV6-4 with TRBJ1-4; D is unclear. The CDR3 totals 15 residues. Trimming stripped 5 bases from V and 4 bases from J, with 14 bases between. The germline CDR1 and CDR2 sequences are MRHNA and SNTAGT. The CDR3 bases are TGTGCCAGCAGTCGGAGAATCGGGAGTAATGAAAAACTGTTTTTT. It encodes CASSRRIGSNEKLFF.

This chain connects TRBV28 to TRBJ2-1, with 7 bases fitting TRBD2. Unmatched junction bases numbered 0, after V lost 6 bases and J lost 10 bases. Germline V gives CDR1 MDHEN, CDR2 SYDVKM. This CDR3 is built from 10 residues. This chain's CDR3 is CASSGREQFF. The CDR3 DNA sequence: TGTGCCAGCAGCGGGAGGGAGCAGTTCTTC.

This rearrangement joins TRBV11-2 to TRBJ2-1, with 9 bases fitting TRBD2. The length of the CDR3 is 15 residues. Germline assignment: CDR1 SGHAT and CDR2 FQNNGV. V dropped 2 bases and J dropped 5; count of bases not matched to a gene: 4. The CDR3 sequence is CASSLPSGNNNEQFF. The CDR3 DNA reads TGTGCCAGCAGCTTACCTAGCGGGAACAACAATGAGCAGTTCTTC.

The genes are TRBV6-9 and TRBJ1-2, with 7 bases fitting TRBD1. V shed 6 bases and J 4 bases; nucleotides not matched to a gene: 5. CDR1 and CDR2 (germline): MNHGY, SVAAGI. The CDR3 covers 13 residues. DNA of the CDR3: TGTGCCAGCAGCCGACAGGGTAGCTATGGCTACACCTTC. Its translation is CASSRQGSYGYTF.

The V and J genes are TRBV5-1 and TRBJ2-5; D gene unclear. Germline V lookup: CDR1 SGHRS, CDR2 YFSETQ. Trimming stripped 0 bases from V and 5 bases from J, with 8 bases between. This CDR3 has 13 amino acids. DNA for the CDR3: TGCGCCAGCAGCTTGGATTCCCCCGAGACCCAGTACTTC. Its translation is CASSLDSPETQYF.

This clone was seen only a few times. The rearrangement uses TRBV10-3 and TRBJ2-7; D not resolved. V lost 0 bases to trimming and J lost 3 bases, with 3 bases between them. Per the germline V gene, CDR1 is ENHRY and CDR2 is SYGVKD. The length of the CDR3 is 12 residues. The CDR3 DNA reads TGTGCCATCAGTGAGTCTCGCTACGAGCAGTACTTC. Residues: CAISESRYEQYF.

V is TRBV7-9 and J is TRBJ2-1, with 7 bases lining up with TRBD2. Germline trimming cut 2 bases from V and 0 bases from J; bases unmatched to any gene: 10. CDR1 and CDR2 (germline): SEHNR, FQNEAQ (reference sequence). The CDR3 is 18 residues long. CDR3 bases: TGTGCCAGCAGCTTAAGATTAGCGGGTGGATTCTCCTACAATGAGCAGTTCTTC. It yields the protein CASSLRLAGGFSYNEQFF.

The V call is TRBV27, the J call TRBJ2-5; 8 bases are a match to TRBD1. Germline CDR1 and CDR2: MNHEY and SMNVEV (reference sequence). This CDR3 contains 15 residues. V shed 5 bases and J 5 bases; nucleotides not matched to a gene: 10. The CDR3 loop is CASSPGQGRGETQYF. In DNA form, the CDR3 reads TGTGCCAGCAGTCCCGGACAGGGTAGGGGGGAGACCCAGTACTTC.

The rearrangement links TRBV15 to TRBJ2-1; possible D gene TRBD1, 5 bases. V was clipped by 0 bases and J by 1 base, with 10 bases between them. Germline values: CDR1 LNHNV, CDR2 YYDKDF (reference sequence). The CDR3 runs 16 residues. CDR3 nucleotides: TGTGCCACCAGCAGAGATAGGGGTCAGTCCTACAATGAGCAGTTCTTC. Translated, it gives CATSRDRGQSYNEQFF.

The sample holds one count of this clone. The V and J genes are TRBV10-1 and TRBJ2-2, with TRBD1 identical over 10 bases. Germline V gene lookup returns CDR1 WNHNN and CDR2 SYGVQD (reference sequence). The trim removed 6 bases at V and 6 bases at J, leaving 4 bases unmatched. There are 14 residues in the CDR3. This CDR3 reads CASRPGTGAGELFF. In DNA form, the CDR3 reads TGCGCCAGCAGGCCCGGGACAGGGGCCGGGGAGCTGTTTTTT.

This clone came up once. V usage is TRBV10-3 and J usage is TRBJ2-5, with D unclear. V dropped 11 bases and J dropped 5 bases, with 18 bases sitting between them. The CDR3 has 13 residues. Germline V gene lookup returns CDR1 ENHRY and CDR2 SYGVKD. CDR3 protein: CAASARHEETQYF. The CDR3 DNA is TGTGCCGCCAGTGCGCGGCATGAGGAGACCCAGTACTTC.

The CDR3 DNA reads TGTGCCAGCAGCTATAGCGGGAGCTCCTACAATGAGCAGTTCTTC. It is translated as CASSYSGSSYNEQFF. V gene TRBV7-2 combines with J gene TRBJ2-1; TRBD2 matches 9 bases. Germline CDR1 SGHTA, CDR2 FQGNSA. V gave up 4 bases and J gave up 0 bases; unmatched junction bases: 1. The CDR3 sequence is 15 residues long.

This chain joins TRBV6-6 and TRBJ2-1, with D perhaps TRBD2 (6 bases). Germline CDR1 is MNHNY and CDR2 is SVGAGI (reference sequence). With 4 bases removed from V and 4 bases from J, the gap between germline ends came to 11 bases. The CDR3 is made up of 14 amino acids. CDR3 sequence: CASSSLSGYNEQFF. CDR3 bases: TGTGCCAGCAGTTCCCTTAGCGGATACAATGAGCAGTTCTTC.

This clone was seen once. The rearrangement uses TRBV5-1 and TRBJ2-3, with 9 nucleotides matching TRBD1. Unmatched junction bases numbered 9, after V lost 5 bases and J lost 5 bases. CDR1 is SGHRS and CDR2 is YFSETQ in the germline V gene. The CDR3 consists of 15 residues. The CDR3 loop reads CASSPGTGIVDTQYF. The CDR3 coding sequence is TGCGCCAGCAGTCCCGGGACAGGGATAGTAGATACGCAGTATTTT.

A word on this clone: This clone may be a read error of a much larger clone one base away. The gene calls are TRBV7-3 and TRBJ2-6, with no clear D. V lost 3 bases, J lost 1 base, and 1 base lay in between. Germline V gene data show CDR1 as SGHTA and CDR2 as FQGTGA. This CDR3 region has 13 residues. The CDR3 DNA sequence: TGTGCCAGCAGCTTTTCTGGGGCCAACGTCCTGACTTTC. Its translation is CASSFSGANVLTF.

The rearrangement uses TRBV27 and TRBJ2-3; D is unresolved. The germline V gene has CDR1 MNHEY and CDR2 SMNVEV (reference sequence). The CDR3 covers 13 residues. Trimming removed 0 bases from V and 6 bases from J, with 7 bases in between. The CDR3 spells CASSLSPKDTQYF. DNA of the CDR3: TGTGCCAGCAGTTTATCCCCCAAGGATACGCAGTATTTT.

This rearrangement joins TRBV5-4 to TRBJ2-1; 9 positions match TRBD2. This CDR3 has 17 amino acids. Unmatched junction bases numbered 17, after V lost 6 bases and J lost 7 bases. Looked up from germline, CDR1 is SGHNT and CDR2 is YYREEE (reference sequence). The CDR3 is CASTIGGGRAWGNEQFF. The CDR3 coding sequence is TGTGCCAGCACCATCGGAGGCGGGAGGGCTTGGGGGAATGAGCAGTTCTTC.

The chain joins TRBV10-3 to TRBJ2-7; 10 nucleotides line up with TRBD1. The V and J ends lost 1 base and 5 bases, in that order; junction bases with no gene match: 8. CDR3 length: 16 amino acids. Germline loops: CDR1 ENHRY, CDR2 SYGVKD. In DNA form, the CDR3 reads TGTGCCATCAGTGAGTGGTTGGGGACAGGGGTCGACGAGCAGTACTTC. Translation gives CAISEWLGTGVDEQYF.

For the CDR3, the DNA is TGTGCCAGTAGGAGAGGGGGCTTGAGCTCCTACGAGCAGTACTTC. Its protein is CASRRGGLSSYEQYF. The rearrangement joins TRBV19 to TRBJ2-7, with 7 nucleotides matching TRBD1. Losses at the gene ends were 6 bases for V and 0 bases for J; bases not matched to a gene: 8. Germline V lookup: CDR1 LNHDA, CDR2 SQIVND (reference sequence). This CDR3 has 15 residues.

Judged by abundance, this clone is medium-sized (0.01 to 0.1%). The chain recombines TRBV6-6 with TRBJ2-7, with 9 bases aligning to TRBD1. The V segment lost 5 bases and the J segment 2 bases; nucleotides outside the gene matches: 7. Germline V gene lookup returns CDR1 MNHNY and CDR2 SVGAGI (reference sequence). The CDR3 extends over 15 amino acids. The CDR3 coding sequence is TGTGCCAGCAGTAAAGGACAGGGGTTTACCTACGAGCAGTACTTC. Translating gives CASSKGQGFTYEQYF.

J is TRBJ2-7 and V is TRBV7-2; 8 nucleotides agree with TRBD1. This CDR3 spans 14 amino acids. The V gene's germline CDR1 is SGHTA and CDR2 FQGNSA. The V segment lost 5 bases and the J segment 7 bases; nucleotides outside the gene matches: 10. The CDR3 sequence is CASSGTGGRKEQYF. The CDR3 DNA reads TGTGCCAGCAGCGGAACAGGGGGTCGGAAAGAGCAGTACTTC. The whole variable domain, filled in from reference TRBV7-2 and TRBJ2-7, reads GAGVSQSPSNKVTEKGKDVELRCDPISGHTALYWYRQSLGQGLEFLIYFQGNSAPDKSGLPSDRFSAERTGGSVSTLTIQRTQQEDSAVYLCASSGTGGRKEQYFGPGTRLTVT.

The chain recombines TRBV7-2 with TRBJ2-7, with 10 positions matching TRBD2. From germline, CDR1 is SGHTA and CDR2 FQGNSA. The CDR3 extends over 15 amino acids. V shed 0 bases and J 5 bases; nucleotides not matched to a gene: 4. CDR3 coding DNA: TGTGCCAGCAGCTTAGCGGCTAGCGGGAGTCACGAGCAGTACTTC. It yields the protein CASSLAASGSHEQYF.

The chain carries TRBV19 and TRBJ1-2; the match to TRBD1 covers 10 bases. The CDR3 spans 15 residues. Germline-derived CDR1 and CDR2 are LNHDA and SQIVND (reference sequence). With 1 base clipped from V and 2 bases from J, the junction kept 1 base outside the gene matches. The CDR3 nucleotides read TGTGCCAGTAGTATAGGGGGACAGGGGAACTATGGCTACACCTTC. Protein: CASSIGGQGNYGYTF.